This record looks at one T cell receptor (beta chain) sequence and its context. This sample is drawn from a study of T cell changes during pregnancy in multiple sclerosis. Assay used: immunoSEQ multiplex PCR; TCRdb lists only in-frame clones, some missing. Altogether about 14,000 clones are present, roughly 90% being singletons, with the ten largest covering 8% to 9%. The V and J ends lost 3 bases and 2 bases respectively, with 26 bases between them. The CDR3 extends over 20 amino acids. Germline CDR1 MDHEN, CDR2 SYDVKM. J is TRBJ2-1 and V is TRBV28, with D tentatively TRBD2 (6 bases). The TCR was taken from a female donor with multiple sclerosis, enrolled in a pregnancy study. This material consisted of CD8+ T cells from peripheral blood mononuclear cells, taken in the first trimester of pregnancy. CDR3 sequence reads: CASSFWAVRGVPGAYNEQFF. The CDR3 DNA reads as TGTGCCAGCAGTTTTTGGGCCGTACGTGGGGTCCCGGGGGCCTACAATGAGCAGTTCTTC.